Listed below are T cell receptor beta chains from one sample, sequenced in a study of shared clonotypes between healthy human individuals. Data came from immunoSEQ multiplex PCR; TCRdb stores just in-frame clones and leaves some out. The sample includes about 1,800,000 clones, about 95% seen only once; the top ten take roughly 1.2%. The sample comprised naive CD8+ T cells sorted from blood. These receptor sequences come from a man aged 18 to 35 in good health. Each CDR3 is given with its conserved first and last residue. A D gene is named only where the DNA matches it firmly. Rows give clone size only sometimes, using once, few, many, or a class for an expanded clone.

J	V	size	D	length	DNA	CDR3
TRBJ2-5	TRBV29-1	NA	TRBD1	16	TGCAGCTGTGCCGGGACAGGGGTTGATCTCAGGGAGACCCAGTACTTC	CSCAGTGVDLRETQYF
TRBJ2-5	TRBV13	NA	NA	13	TGTGCCAGCAGCTTAGACCCCCAAGAGACCCAGTACTTC	CASSLDPQETQYF
TRBJ2-7	TRBV9	NA	NA	18	TGTGCCAGCAGCCATGGTATGGACGCACAGGGAGCCCTGGGGGAGCAGTACTTC	CASSHGMDAQGALGEQYF
TRBJ2-7	TRBV11-2	NA	NA	15	TGTGCCAGCAGCTTAGATCAGGGCAGGGGATACGAGCAGTACTTC	CASSLDQGRGYEQYF
TRBJ2-5	TRBV9	NA	NA	14	TGTGCCAGCAGTCCCCTGGGGTTTGAAGAGACCCAGTACTTC	CASSPLGFEETQYF
TRBJ2-7	TRBV5-6	NA	NA	14	TGTGCCAGCAGCGACAGCATTAACATCTACGAGCAGTACTTC	CASSDSINIYEQYF
TRBJ1-5	TRBV19	few	NA	13	TGTGCCAGTAGTATAGATCCGGGGCAGCCCCAGCATTTT	CASSIDPGQPQHF
TRBJ2-7	TRBV15	NA	NA	14	TGTGCCACCAGCAGAGAGGGCTCTCCGGGAGAGCAGTACTTC	CATSREGSPGEQYF
TRBJ2-7	TRBV19	NA	TRBD2	13	TGTGCCAGTAGGGCTAGCGGGGCCTACGAGCAGTACTTC	CASRASGAYEQYF
TRBJ2-7	TRBV6-1	NA	NA	14	TGTGCCAGCAGGGATAAGACAGGATGGGACGAGCAGTACTTC	CASRDKTGWDEQYF
TRBJ2-7	TRBV9	NA	NA	14	TGTGCCAGCAGCCCTACCGACACCTCCTACGAGCAGTACTTC	CASSPTDTSYEQYF
TRBJ2-2	TRBV14	NA	TRBD2	15	TGTGCCAGCAGCCATAGCGGGAGAGGCCCCGGGGAGCTGTTTTTT	CASSHSGRGPGELFF
TRBJ2-5	TRBV9	NA	NA	17	TGTGCCAGCAGCGTACATGGACAAAATACTGTCCAAGAGACCCAGTACTTC	CASSVHGQNTVQETQYF
TRBJ2-1	TRBV7-9	NA	NA	13	TGTGCCAGCAGCTCACCGGAGGGCAATGAGCAGTTCTTC	CASSSPEGNEQFF
TRBJ2-1	TRBV27	NA	TRBD2	16	TGTGCCAGCAGTTTAATTTCGCTAGCGGGCGACAATGAGCAGTTCTTC	CASSLISLAGDNEQFF
TRBJ1-1	TRBV6-4	NA	NA	13	TGTGCCAGCAGCCAGGGAAGGATCACTGAAGCTTTCTTT	CASSQGRITEAFF
TRBJ1-4	TRBV28	NA	NA	14	TGTGCCAGCCGATTCGACAGCCTTAATGAAAAACTGTTTTTT	CASRFDSLNEKLFF
TRBJ1-2	TRBV5-5	NA	TRBD1	17	TGTGCCAGCAGCTTGACAAGGACAGGGGGTGACCTCTATGGCTACACCTTC	CASSLTRTGGDLYGYTF
TRBJ2-1	TRBV5-1	NA	TRBD2	15	TGCGCCAGCTACTATAGCGGGAGATCCTACAATGAGCAGTTCTTC	CASYYSGRSYNEQFF
TRBJ2-7	TRBV7-9	NA	TRBD1	17	TGTGCCAGCAGCAGCCCCTTTGGTTCAGGGGGCTTTGGGGAGCAGTACTTC	CASSSPFGSGGFGEQYF
TRBJ2-7	TRBV6-1	NA	NA	13	TGTGCCAGCAGTATGGCCCCGCTGAACGAGCAGTACTTC	CASSMAPLNEQYF
TRBJ1-4	TRBV5-1	once	NA	13	TGCGCCAGCTCCTGGACGGTTAATGAAAAACTGTTTTTT	CASSWTVNEKLFF
TRBJ2-7	TRBV9	NA	NA	12	TGTGCCAGCAGCGTAGATGGGTTCGAGCAGTACTTC	CASSVDGFEQYF
TRBJ2-7	TRBV15	few	TRBD1	16	TGTGCCACCAGGGCTTTGGAAGCCGGGACAGGGCACGAGCAGTACTTC	CATRALEAGTGHEQYF
TRBJ2-7	TRBV27	few	TRBD1	14	TGTGCCAGCAGTTTAACAGGGGCAAACTACGAGCAGTACTTC	CASSLTGANYEQYF
TRBJ2-7	TRBV12-5	once	TRBD2	15	TGTGCTAGTGGTGACGGCGGGGGGGGATTCTACGAGCAGTACTTC	CASGDGGGGFYEQYF
TRBJ1-5	TRBV6-4	NA	NA	13	TGTGCCAGCAGTGAGGTGCCCAATCAGCCCCAGCATTTT	CASSEVPNQPQHF
TRBJ2-3	TRBV9	NA	TRBD2	16	TGTGCCAGCAGCGAAGGGACTACATCTAGCACAGATACGCAGTATTTT	CASSEGTTSSTDTQYF
TRBJ2-1	TRBV7-6	NA	NA	12	TGTGCCAGCAGCTTAGGGGTCAATGAGCAGTTCTTC	CASSLGVNEQFF
TRBJ2-3	TRBV13	NA	TRBD2	15	TGTGCCAGCAGCGAACGCGGGGGATATAGAGATACGCAGTATTTT	CASSERGGYRDTQYF
TRBJ2-7	TRBV11-2	NA	TRBD2	15	TGTGCCAGCAGCTTAGGTAGCGGGACCCCCTACGAGCAGTACTTC	CASSLGSGTPYEQYF
TRBJ2-4	TRBV27	NA	NA	13	TGTGCCAGCAGTTTATCCGGGGACATGGTTCAGTACTTC	CASSLSGDMVQYF
TRBJ2-7	TRBV10-3	once	NA	14	TGTGCCATCAGTGATCCGGGAGAGCACTACGAGCAGTACTTC	CAISDPGEHYEQYF
TRBJ2-7	TRBV6-1	once	NA	15	TGTGCCAGCAGTGAATACTCAGGCAGGGGCTACGAGCAGTACTTC	CASSEYSGRGYEQYF
TRBJ2-7	TRBV15	NA	TRBD2	15	TGTGCCACCAGCGAAATACTAGCGGGAGGGCTCGAGCAGTACTTC	CATSEILAGGLEQYF
TRBJ2-7	TRBV7-9	NA	TRBD2	15	TGTGCCAGCAGCCCGGGGGGACTCCACTCCTACGAGCAGTACTTC	CASSPGGLHSYEQYF
TRBJ1-1	TRBV5-4	NA	NA	13	TGTGCCAGCAGCCGGACGGGCGACACTGAAGCTTTCTTT	CASSRTGDTEAFF
TRBJ1-1	TRBV9	NA	TRBD1	15	TGTGCCAGCAGCCCAGGACAGGGGGCGGACACTGAAGCTTTCTTT	CASSPGQGADTEAFF
TRBJ2-7	TRBV5-6	NA	NA	15	TGTGCCAGCAGCACGGAGGGGGAACCCTCCTACGAGCAGTACTTC	CASSTEGEPSYEQYF
TRBJ2-5	TRBV7-9	NA	NA	15	TGTGCCAGCAGCTTTTTAGCGGAGGGCCAAGAGACCCAGTACTTC	CASSFLAEGQETQYF
TRBJ1-4	TRBV4-1	NA	TRBD1	14	TGCGCCAGCAGCCACCGGGACAGTAATGAAAAACTGTTTTTT	CASSHRDSNEKLFF
TRBJ1-5	TRBV7-9	NA	NA	14	TGTGCCAGCAGCATGGACAGCCCCATACGGCCCCAGCATTTT	CASSMDSPIRPQHF
TRBJ2-1	TRBV6-5	NA	NA	14	TGTGCCAGTTCTGCAGGGGCAATCTACAATGAGCAGTTCTTC	CASSAGAIYNEQFF
TRBJ1-1	TRBV15	NA	TRBD1	15	TGTGCCACCAGCCCGACGGGACAGGGGTGGACTGAAGCTTTCTTT	CATSPTGQGWTEAFF
TRBJ2-5	TRBV10-3	NA	NA	14	TGTGCCACCACCTCCGAGGGGCCGGGAGAGACCCAGTACTTC	CATTSEGPGETQYF
TRBJ2-1	TRBV28	NA	NA	15	TGTGCCAGCGGGTTCAGTGAATTTAGTAGTAATGAGCAGTTCTTC	CASGFSEFSSNEQFF
TRBJ2-2	TRBV9	few	NA	12	TGTGCCAGCAGCGTAATCACCGGGGAGCTGTTTTTT	CASSVITGELFF
TRBJ1-4	TRBV4-1	NA	NA	19	TGCGCCAGCAGCCTCCTAGATCGGGTTTATCAGGCAACTAATGAAAAACTGTTTTTT	CASSLLDRVYQATNEKLFF
TRBJ2-2	TRBV28	NA	TRBD2	19	TGTGCCAGCACATCAGACTTGCTAGGGGCGGGGGACCTCACCGGGGAGCTGTTTTTT	CASTSDLLGAGDLTGELFF
TRBJ2-3	TRBV6-6	NA	TRBD2	15	TGTGCCAGCAGCCCACTAGCGGGAGCTGGAGATACGCAGTATTTT	CASSPLAGAGDTQYF
TRBJ2-7	TRBV27	NA	NA	13	TGTGCCAGCAGCTGGGCCCAGGGGAGAGAGCAGTACTTC	CASSWAQGREQYF
TRBJ2-7	TRBV29-1	NA	TRBD2	13	TGCAGCGTTGAGCGGGAGAACTCCTACGAGCAGTACTTC	CSVERENSYEQYF
TRBJ1-2	TRBV27	NA	TRBD1	13	TGTGCCAGCAGCCCCGGACAGGGGTATGGCTACACCTTC	CASSPGQGYGYTF
TRBJ2-7	TRBV5-4	NA	NA	14	TGTGCCAGCAGCTGGGGGGACGGCCACTACGAGCAGTACTTC	CASSWGDGHYEQYF